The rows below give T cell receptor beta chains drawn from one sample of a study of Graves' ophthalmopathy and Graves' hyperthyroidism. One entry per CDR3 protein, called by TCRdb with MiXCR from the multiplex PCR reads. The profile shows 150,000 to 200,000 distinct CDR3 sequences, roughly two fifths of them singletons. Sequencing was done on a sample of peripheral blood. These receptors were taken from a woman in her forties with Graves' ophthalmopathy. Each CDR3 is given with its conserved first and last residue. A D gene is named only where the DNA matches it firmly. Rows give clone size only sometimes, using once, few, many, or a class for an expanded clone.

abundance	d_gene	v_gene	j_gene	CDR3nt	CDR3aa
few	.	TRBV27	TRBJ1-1	TGTGCCAGCAGGGCCGTCACGAGAAACACTGAAGCTTTCTTT	CASRAVTRNTEAFF
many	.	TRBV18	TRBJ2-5	TGTGCCAGCTCAGGGGAGGAGACCCAGTACTTC	CASSGEETQYF
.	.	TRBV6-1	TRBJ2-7	TGTGCCAGCAGTGGATCTCTCCAGGGGACCTACGAGCAGTACTTC	CASSGSLQGTYEQYF
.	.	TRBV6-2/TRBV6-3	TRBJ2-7	TGTGCCAGCGCCTACAAGCCCTCCGAGCAGTACTTC	CASAYKPSEQYF
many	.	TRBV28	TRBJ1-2	TGTGCCAGCGATCAACAGGGAGGTGGCTACACCTTC	CASDQQGGGYTF
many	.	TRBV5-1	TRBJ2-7	TGCGCCAGCAGCTTGGACAGCACCTTCTACGAGCAGTACTTC	CASSLDSTFYEQYF
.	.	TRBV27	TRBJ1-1	TGTGCCAGCCGAACCCCCAAGAACACTGAAGCTTTCTTT	CASRTPKNTEAFF
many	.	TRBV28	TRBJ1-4	TGTGCCAGCAGTATAGGGGGGGGCAATGAAAAACTGTTTTTT	CASSIGGGNEKLFF
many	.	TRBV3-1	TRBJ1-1	TGTGCCAGCAGCCGTGACCAGACAGCGAACACTGAAGCTTTCTTT	CASSRDQTANTEAFF
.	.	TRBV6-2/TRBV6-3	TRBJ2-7	TGTGCCAGCAGTCTACCTCAAGGACGCTACGAGCAGTACTTC	CASSLPQGRYEQYF